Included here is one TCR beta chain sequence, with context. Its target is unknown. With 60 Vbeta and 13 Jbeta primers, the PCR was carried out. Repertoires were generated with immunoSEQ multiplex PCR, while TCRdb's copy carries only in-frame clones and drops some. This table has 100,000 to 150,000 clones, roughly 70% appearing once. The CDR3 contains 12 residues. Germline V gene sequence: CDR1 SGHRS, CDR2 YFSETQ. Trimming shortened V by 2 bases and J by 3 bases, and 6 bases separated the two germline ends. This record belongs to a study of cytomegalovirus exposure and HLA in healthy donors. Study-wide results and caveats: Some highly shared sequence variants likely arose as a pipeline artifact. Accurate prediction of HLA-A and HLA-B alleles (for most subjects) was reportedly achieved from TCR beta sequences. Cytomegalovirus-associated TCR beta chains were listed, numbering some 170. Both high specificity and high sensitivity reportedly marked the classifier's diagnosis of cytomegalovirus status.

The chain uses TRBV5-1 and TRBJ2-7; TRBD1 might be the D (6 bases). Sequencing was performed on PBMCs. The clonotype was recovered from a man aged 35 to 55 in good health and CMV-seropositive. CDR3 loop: CASSLQGYEQYF. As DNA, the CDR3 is TGCGCCAGCAGCTTACAGGGCTACGAGCAGTACTTC.